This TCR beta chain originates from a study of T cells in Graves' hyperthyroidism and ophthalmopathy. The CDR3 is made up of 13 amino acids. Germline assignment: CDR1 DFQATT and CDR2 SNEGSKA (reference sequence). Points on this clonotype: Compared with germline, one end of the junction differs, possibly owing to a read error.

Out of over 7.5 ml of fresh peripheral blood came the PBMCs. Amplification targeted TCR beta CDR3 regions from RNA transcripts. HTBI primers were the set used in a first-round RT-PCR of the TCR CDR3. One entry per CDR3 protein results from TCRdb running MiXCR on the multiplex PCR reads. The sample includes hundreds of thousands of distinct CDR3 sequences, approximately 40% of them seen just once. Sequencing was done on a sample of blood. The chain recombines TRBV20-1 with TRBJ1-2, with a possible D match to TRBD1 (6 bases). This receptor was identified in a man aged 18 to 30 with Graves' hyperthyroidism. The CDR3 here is CSASARGNDGYTF. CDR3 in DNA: TGCAGTGCTAGTGCCAGGGGTAACGATGGCTACACCTTC.